This T cell receptor (beta chain) appears in the sequencing data of a study of T cell responses to AZD1222 COVID-19 vaccine. Overall study results and limits: Females outnumbered males among donors, who were mostly white British; clonal diversity was possibly underestimated. At 160-218 and 743-854, vaccine-associated CD4 TCRs were dominant, and they spanned spike. Unmutated regions of variants are reportedly targeted by nearly half of spike-specific TCRs.

V lost 3 bases, J lost 0 bases, and 15 bases lay in between. Germline lookup yields CDR1 SGDLS and CDR2 YYNGEE. CDR3 size: 16 residues. The assay was immunoSEQ multiplex PCR, and TCRdb's table has in-frame clones only and misses some. Of approximately 120,000 clones listed, 80% to 90% are singletons. Analysis merged second doses at about 4 or about 12 weeks. Note on this clone: Its antigen is currently unknown.

The sequence derives from an adult who received the AZD1222 COVID-19 vaccine. The input for sequencing was peripheral blood, taken 28 days after the second AZD1222 dose. This sequence joins TRBV9 and TRBJ1-1, with D unresolved. The CDR3 coding sequence is TGTGCCAGCAGCGCCTCGGCAGGCCCCATGAACACTGAAGCTTTCTTT. It is translated as CASSASAGPMNTEAFF.